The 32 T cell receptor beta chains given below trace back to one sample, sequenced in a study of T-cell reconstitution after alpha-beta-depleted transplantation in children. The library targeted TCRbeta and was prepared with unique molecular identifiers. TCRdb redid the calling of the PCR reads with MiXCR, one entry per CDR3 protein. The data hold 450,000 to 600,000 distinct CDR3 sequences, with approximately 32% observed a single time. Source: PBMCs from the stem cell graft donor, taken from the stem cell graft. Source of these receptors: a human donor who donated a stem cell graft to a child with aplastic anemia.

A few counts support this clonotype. CDR3 sequence reads: CASSTEIGVAADTQYF. CDR3 sequence (DNA): TGTGCCAGCAGCACCGAGATCGGGGTTGCTGCAGATACGCAGTATTTT. The chain joins TRBV9 to TRBJ2-3; a weak D match, TRBD2 (5 bases). Germline loops: CDR1 SGDLS, CDR2 YYNGEE. CDR3 length: 16 amino acids. V was clipped by 4 bases and J by 4 bases, with 19 bases between them. Full variable domain (rest looked up from reference TRBV9 and TRBJ2-3): DSGVTQTPKHLITATGQRVTLRCSPRSGDLSVYWYQQSLDQGLQFLIQYYNGEERAKGNILERFSAQQFPDLHSELNLSSLELGDSALYFCASSTEIGVAADTQYFGPGTRLTVL.

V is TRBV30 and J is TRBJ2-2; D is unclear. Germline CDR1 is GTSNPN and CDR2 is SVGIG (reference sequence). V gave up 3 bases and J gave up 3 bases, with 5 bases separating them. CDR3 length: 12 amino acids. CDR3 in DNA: TGTGCCTGGAGCAGGTACACCGGGGAGCTGTTTTTT. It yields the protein CAWSRYTGELFF. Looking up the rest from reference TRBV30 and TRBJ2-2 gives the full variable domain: SQTIHQWPATLVQPVGSPLSLECTVEGTSNPNLYWYRQAAGRGLQLLFYSVGIGQISSEVPQNLSASRPQDRQFILSSKKLLLSDSGFYLCAWSRYTGELFFGEGSRLTVL.

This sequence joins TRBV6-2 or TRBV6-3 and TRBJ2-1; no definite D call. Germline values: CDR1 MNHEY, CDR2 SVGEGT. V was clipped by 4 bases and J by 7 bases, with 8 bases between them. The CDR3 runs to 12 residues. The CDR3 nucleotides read TGTGCCAGCAGTTCCAGTAAGAATGAGCAGTTCTTC. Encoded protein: CASSSSKNEQFF.

CDR3 in amino acids: CASSGQARRWEQYF. CDR3 nucleotide sequence: TGTGCCAGCAGCGGACAGGCCCGTCGTTGGGAGCAGTACTTC. V and J are TRBV6-2 or TRBV6-3 and TRBJ2-7; 7 nucleotides line up with TRBD1. The V gene's germline CDR1 is MNHEY and CDR2 SVGEGT. The ends lost 6 bases at V and 7 bases at J; junction bases unmatched: 12. The CDR3 is 14 amino acids.

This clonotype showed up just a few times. The CDR3 here is CASSLYVGAETQYF. CDR3 in DNA: TGTGCCAGCAGTTTATACGTAGGAGCGGAGACCCAGTACTTC. The rearrangement joins TRBV27 to TRBJ2-5; no reliable D call. The V end was cut by 1 base, the J end by 5 bases, with 11 bases between. The length of the CDR3 is 14 residues. The germline CDR1 and CDR2 sequences are MNHEY and SMNVEV (reference sequence).

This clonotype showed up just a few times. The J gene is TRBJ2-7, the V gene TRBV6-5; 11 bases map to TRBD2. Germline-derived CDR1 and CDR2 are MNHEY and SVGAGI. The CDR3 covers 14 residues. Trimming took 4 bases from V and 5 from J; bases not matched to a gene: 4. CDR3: CASSLGLAGHEQYF. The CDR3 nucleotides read TGTGCCAGCAGTTTAGGACTAGCGGGCCACGAGCAGTACTTC.

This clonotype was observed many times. CDR3 in amino acids: CASSLTETQYF. The CDR3 DNA follows: TGTGCCAGCAGTTTAACGGAGACCCAGTACTTC. The chain recombines TRBV12-3 or TRBV12-4 with TRBJ2-5; the D is unclear. This CDR3 is 11 amino acids long. The V end was cut by 2 bases, the J end by 5 bases, with 3 bases between.

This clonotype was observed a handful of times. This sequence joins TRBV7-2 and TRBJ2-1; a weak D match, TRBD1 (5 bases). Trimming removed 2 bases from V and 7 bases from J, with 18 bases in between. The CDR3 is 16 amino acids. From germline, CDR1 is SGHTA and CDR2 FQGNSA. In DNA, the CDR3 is TGTGCCAGCAGCTTAATCGCCGGAGAAGGACAAAATGAGCAGTTCTTC. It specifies CASSLIAGEGQNEQFF.

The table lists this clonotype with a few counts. DNA of the CDR3: TGCGCCAGCAGCCCAGAAAGCGGGGGGTACGAGCAGTACTTC. Amino acids: CASSPESGGYEQYF. V is TRBV4-3 and J is TRBJ2-7; 9 bases agree with TRBD2. Germline values: CDR1 LGHNA, CDR2 YSLEER. V lost 4 bases, J lost 4 bases, and 5 bases stayed unmatched. The CDR3 extends over 14 amino acids.

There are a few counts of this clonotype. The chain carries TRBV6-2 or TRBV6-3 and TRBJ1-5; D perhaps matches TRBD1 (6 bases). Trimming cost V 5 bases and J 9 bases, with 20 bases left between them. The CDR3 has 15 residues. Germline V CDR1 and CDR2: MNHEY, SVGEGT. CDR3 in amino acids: CASSASGALGLPQHF. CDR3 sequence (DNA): TGTGCCAGCAGTGCATCAGGGGCCCTGGGGTTGCCCCAGCATTTT.

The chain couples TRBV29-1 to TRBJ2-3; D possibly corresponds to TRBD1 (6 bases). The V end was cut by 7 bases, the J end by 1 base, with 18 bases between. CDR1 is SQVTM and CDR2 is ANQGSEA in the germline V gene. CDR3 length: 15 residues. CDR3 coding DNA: TGCAGCGCCCGAGGGGGACGAGTCGGCACAGATACGCAGTATTTT. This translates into CSARGGRVGTDTQYF.

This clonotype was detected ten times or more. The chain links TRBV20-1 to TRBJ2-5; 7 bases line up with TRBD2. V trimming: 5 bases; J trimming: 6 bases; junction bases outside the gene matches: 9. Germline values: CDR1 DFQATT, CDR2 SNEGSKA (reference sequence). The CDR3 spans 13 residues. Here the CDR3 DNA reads TGCAGTGCTCACTCGGGCGGGAGTCAGACCCAGTACTTC. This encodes CSAHSGGSQTQYF.

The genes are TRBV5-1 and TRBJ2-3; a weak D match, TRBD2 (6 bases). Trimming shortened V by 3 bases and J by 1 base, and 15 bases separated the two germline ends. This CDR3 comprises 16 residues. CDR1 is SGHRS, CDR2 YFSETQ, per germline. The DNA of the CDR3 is TGCGCCAGCAGCTCCGGGAGCGGTGCGGGCACAGATACGCAGTATTTT. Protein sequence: CASSSGSGAGTDTQYF.

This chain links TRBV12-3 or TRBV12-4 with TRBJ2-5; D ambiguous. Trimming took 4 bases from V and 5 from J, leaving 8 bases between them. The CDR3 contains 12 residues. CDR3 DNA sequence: TGTGCCAGCAGTTCTGGCGGCGAGACCCAGTACTTC. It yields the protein CASSSGGETQYF.

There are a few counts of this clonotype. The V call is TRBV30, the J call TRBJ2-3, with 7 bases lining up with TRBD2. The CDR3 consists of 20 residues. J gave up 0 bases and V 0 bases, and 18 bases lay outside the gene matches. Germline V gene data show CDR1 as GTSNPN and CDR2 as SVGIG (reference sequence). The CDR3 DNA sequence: TGTGCCTGGAGTGTACGGGGGAGGGCCTCAGGGCAAACTAGCACAGATACGCAGTATTTT. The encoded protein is CAWSVRGRASGQTSTDTQYF.

The CDR3 sequence is CASKGEMYSWELFF. The CDR3 coding sequence is TGTGCCAGCAAGGGGGAGATGTATTCGTGGGAGCTGTTTTTT. The chain combines TRBV12-3 or TRBV12-4 with TRBJ2-2; D may be TRBD1 (6 bases). The CDR3 covers 14 residues. V lost 7 bases, J lost 9 bases, and 18 bases lay in between.

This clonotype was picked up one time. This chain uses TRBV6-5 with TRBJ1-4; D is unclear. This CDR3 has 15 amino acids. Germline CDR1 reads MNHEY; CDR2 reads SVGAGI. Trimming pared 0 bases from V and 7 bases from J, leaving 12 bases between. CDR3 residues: CASSYSKAETEKLFF. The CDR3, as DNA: TGTGCCAGCAGTTACTCGAAGGCCGAAACTGAAAAACTGTTTTTT.

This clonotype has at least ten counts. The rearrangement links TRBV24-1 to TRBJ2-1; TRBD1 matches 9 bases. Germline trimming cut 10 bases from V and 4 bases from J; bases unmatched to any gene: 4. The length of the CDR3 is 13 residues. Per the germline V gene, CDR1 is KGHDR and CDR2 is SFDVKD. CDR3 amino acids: CATGDRVYNEQFF. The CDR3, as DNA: TGTGCCACAGGGGACAGGGTTTACAATGAGCAGTTCTTC.

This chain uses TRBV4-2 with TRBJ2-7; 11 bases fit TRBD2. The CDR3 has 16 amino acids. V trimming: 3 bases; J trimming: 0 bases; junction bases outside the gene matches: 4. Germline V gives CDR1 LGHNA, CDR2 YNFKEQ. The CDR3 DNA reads TGTGCCAGCAGCCAGGGGACTAGCGGCCTCTCCTACGAGCAGTACTTC. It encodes CASSQGTSGLSYEQYF.

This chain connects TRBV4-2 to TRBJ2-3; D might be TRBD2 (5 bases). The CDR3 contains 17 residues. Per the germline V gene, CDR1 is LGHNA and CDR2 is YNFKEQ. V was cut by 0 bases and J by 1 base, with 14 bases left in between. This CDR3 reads CASSQDHSSGGTDTQYF. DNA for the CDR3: TGTGCCAGCAGCCAAGATCATTCCAGCGGAGGCACAGATACGCAGTATTTT.

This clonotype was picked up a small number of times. CDR3 amino acids: CASSREAGANTGELFF. In DNA, the CDR3 is TGTGCCAGCAGCCGGGAGGCAGGGGCGAACACCGGGGAGCTGTTTTTT. The J gene is TRBJ2-2, the V gene TRBV5-5; D may be TRBD2 (7 bases). This CDR3 region has 16 residues. CDR1 and CDR2 from the germline V gene are SGHKS and YYEKEE (reference sequence). Deletions cut 4 bases from V and 0 bases from J, with 13 bases between. Variable domain in full (rest from reference TRBV5-5 and TRBJ2-2): DAGVTQSPTHLIKTRGQQVTLRCSPISGHKSVSWYQQVLGQGPQFIFQYYEKEERGRGNFPDRFSARQFPNYSSELNVNALLLGDSALYLCASSREAGANTGELFFGEGSRLTVL.

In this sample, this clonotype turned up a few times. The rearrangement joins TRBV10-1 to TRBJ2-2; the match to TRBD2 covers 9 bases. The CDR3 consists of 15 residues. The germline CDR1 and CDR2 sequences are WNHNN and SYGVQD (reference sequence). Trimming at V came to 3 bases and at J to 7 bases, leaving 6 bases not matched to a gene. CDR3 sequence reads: CASSDQREAIGELFF. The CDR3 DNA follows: TGCGCCAGCAGTGATCAGCGGGAGGCTATCGGGGAGCTGTTTTTT.

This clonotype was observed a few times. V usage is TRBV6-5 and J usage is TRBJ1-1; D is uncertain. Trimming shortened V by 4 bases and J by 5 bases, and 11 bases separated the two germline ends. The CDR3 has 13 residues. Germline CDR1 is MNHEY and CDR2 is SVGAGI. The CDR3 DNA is TGTGCCAGCAGTTCCGCACTCGGGACTGAAGCTTTCTTT. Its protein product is CASSSALGTEAFF.

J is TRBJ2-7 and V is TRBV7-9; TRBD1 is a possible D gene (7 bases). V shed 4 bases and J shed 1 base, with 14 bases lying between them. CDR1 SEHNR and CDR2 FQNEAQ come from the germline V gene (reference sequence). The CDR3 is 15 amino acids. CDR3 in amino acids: CASSWTTGASYEQYV. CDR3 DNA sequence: TGTGCCAGCAGCTGGACTACAGGGGCTTCCTACGAGCAGTACGTC.

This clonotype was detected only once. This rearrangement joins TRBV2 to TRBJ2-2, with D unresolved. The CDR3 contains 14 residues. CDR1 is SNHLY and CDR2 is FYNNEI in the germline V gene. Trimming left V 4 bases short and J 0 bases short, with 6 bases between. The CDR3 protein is CASSVYANTGELFF. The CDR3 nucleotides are TGTGCCAGCAGTGTCTACGCGAACACCGGGGAGCTGTTTTTT.

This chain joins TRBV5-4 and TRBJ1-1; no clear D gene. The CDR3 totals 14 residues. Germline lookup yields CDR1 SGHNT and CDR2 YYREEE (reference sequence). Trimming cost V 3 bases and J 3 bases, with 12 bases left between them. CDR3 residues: CASSWAGKDTEAFF. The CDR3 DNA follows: TGTGCCAGCAGCTGGGCGGGGAAAGACACTGAAGCTTTCTTT.

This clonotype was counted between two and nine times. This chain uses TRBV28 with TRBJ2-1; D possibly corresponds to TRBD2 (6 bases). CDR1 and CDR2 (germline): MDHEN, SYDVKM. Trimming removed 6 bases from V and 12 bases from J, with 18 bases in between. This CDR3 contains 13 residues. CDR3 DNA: TGTGCCAGCAGCGGGGGACTGGGGTTCGGGCAGTTCTTC. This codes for CASSGGLGFGQFF.

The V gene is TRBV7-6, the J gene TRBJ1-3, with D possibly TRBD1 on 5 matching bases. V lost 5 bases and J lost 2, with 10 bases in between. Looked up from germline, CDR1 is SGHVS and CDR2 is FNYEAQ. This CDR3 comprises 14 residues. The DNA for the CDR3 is TGTGCCAGCAGCATAGGGGCGGCTGGAAACACCATATATTTT. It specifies CASSIGAAGNTIYF.

CDR3 loop: CASSLAGDGLGEQYF. DNA for the CDR3: TGCGCCAGCAGCTTGGCCGGGGATGGACTTGGCGAGCAGTACTTC. V gene TRBV5-1 combines with J gene TRBJ2-7; D might be TRBD2 (5 bases). Germline CDR1 reads SGHRS; CDR2 reads YFSETQ. Trimming shortened V by 0 bases and J by 6 bases, and 16 bases separated the two germline ends. The CDR3 is made up of 15 amino acids.

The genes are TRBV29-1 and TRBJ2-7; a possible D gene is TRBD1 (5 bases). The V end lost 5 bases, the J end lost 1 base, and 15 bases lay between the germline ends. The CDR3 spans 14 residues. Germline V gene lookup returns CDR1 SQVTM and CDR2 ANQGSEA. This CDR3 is CSVTPIDRSYEQYF. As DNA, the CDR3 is TGCAGCGTTACCCCGATCGACAGATCCTACGAGCAGTACTTC.

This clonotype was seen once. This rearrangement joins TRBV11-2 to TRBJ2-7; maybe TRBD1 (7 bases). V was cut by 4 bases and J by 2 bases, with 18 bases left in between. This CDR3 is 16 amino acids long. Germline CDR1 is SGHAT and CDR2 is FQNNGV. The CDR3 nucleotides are TGTGCCAGCAGCTCCCCTTCTGCAGGGGGGACCTACGAGCAGTACTTC. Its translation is CASSSPSAGGTYEQYF.

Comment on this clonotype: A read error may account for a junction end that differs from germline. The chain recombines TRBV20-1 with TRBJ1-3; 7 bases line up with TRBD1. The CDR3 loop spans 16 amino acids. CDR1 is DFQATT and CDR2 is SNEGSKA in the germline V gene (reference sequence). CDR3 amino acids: CSAQIGQASSGNTMYF. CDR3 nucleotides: TGCAGTGCTCAAATTGGACAGGCCAGCTCTGGAAACACCATGTATTTT.